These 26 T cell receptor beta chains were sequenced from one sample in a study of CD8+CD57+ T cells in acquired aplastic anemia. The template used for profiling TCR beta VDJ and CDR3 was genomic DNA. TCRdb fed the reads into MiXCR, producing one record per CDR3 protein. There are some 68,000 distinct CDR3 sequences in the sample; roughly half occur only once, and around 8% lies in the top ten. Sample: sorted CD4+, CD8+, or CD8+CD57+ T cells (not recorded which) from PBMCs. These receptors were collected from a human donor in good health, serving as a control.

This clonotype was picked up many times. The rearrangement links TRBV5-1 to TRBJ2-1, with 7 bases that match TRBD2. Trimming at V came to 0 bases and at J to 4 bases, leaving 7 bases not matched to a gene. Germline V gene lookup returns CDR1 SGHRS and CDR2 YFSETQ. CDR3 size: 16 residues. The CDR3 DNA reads TGCGCCAGCAGCTTGGCACCTAGCGGCGGTTACAATGAGCAGTTCTTC. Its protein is CASSLAPSGGYNEQFF.

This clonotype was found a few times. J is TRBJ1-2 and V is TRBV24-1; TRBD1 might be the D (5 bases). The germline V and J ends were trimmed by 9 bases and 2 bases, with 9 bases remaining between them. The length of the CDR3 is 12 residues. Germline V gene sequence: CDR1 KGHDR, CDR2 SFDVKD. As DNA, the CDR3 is TGTGCCACCTGGGACCGAAACTATGGCTACACCTTC. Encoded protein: CATWDRNYGYTF.

CDR3 in DNA: TGCGCCAGCCAGACAGGAGATAATGAAAAACTGTTTTTT. It encodes CASQTGDNEKLFF. This rearrangement joins TRBV10-1 to TRBJ1-4, with D perhaps matching TRBD1 (6 bases). The CDR3 is 13 amino acids. V gave up 8 bases and J gave up 4 bases, with 11 bases separating them. Germline CDR1 and CDR2: WNHNN and SYGVQD (reference sequence).

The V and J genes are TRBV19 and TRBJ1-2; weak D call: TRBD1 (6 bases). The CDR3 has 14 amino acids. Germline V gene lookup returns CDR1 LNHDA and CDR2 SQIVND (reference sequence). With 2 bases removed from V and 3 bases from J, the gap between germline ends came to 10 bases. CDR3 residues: CASSITGRDYGYTF. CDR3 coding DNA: TGTGCCAGTAGTATAACAGGGCGGGACTATGGCTACACCTTC.

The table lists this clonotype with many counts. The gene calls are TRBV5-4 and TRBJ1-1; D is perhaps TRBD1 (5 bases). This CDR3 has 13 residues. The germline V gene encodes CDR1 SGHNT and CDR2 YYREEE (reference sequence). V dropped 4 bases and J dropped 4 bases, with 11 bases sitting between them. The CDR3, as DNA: TGTGCCAGCAGCGTACTGGGGGTCACTGAAGCTTTCTTT. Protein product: CASSVLGVTEAFF.

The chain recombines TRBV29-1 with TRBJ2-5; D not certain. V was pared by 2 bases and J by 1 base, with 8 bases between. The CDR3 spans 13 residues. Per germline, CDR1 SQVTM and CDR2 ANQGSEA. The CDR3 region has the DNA TGCAGCGTTGAAAGCAGGAGCCAAGAGACCCAGTACTTC. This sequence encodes CSVESRSQETQYF.

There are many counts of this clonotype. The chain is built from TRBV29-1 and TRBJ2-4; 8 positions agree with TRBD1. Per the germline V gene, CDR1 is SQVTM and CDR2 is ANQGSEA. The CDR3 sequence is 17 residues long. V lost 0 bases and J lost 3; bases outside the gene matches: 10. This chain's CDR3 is CSVEDLGETGVKNIQYF. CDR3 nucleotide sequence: TGCAGCGTTGAAGATCTCGGGGAGACAGGGGTCAAAAACATTCAGTACTTC.

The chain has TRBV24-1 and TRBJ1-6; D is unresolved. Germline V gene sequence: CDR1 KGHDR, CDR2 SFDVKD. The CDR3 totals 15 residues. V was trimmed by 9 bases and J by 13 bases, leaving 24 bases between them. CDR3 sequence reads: CATFLSSPFNHPLHF. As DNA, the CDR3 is TGTGCCACCTTCCTAAGCAGTCCTTTTAATCACCCCCTCCACTTT.

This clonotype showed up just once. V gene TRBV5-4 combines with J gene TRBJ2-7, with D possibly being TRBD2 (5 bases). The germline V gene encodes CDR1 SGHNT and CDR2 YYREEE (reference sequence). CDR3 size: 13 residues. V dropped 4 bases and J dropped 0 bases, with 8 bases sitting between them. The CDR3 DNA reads TGTGCCAGCAGCCCTGGACTCTCCTACGAGCAGTACTTC. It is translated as CASSPGLSYEQYF.

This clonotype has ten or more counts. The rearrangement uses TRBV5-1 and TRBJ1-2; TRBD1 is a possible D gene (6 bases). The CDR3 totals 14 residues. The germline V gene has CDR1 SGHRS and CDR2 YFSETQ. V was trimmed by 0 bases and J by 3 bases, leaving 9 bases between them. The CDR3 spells CASSLDGGDYGYTF. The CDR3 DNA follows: TGCGCCAGCAGCTTGGACGGGGGCGACTATGGCTACACCTTC.

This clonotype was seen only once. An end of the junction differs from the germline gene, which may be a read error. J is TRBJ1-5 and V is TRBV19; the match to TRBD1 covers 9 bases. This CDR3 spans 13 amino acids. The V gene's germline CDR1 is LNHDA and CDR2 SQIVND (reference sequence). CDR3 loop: CASKGQGNQPQHF. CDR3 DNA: TGTGCCAGTAAGGGACAGGGCAATCAGCCCCAGCATTTC.

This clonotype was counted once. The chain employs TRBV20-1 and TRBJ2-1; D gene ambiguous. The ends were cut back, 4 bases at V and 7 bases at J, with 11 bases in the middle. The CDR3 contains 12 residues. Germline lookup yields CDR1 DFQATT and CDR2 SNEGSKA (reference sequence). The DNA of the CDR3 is TGCAGTGCTACCCCCACAGAAAATGAGCAGTTCTTC. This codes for CSATPTENEQFF.

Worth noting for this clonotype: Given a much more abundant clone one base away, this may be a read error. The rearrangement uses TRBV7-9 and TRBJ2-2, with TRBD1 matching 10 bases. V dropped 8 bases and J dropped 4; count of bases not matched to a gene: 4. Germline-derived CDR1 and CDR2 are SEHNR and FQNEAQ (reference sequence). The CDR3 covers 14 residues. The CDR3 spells CASGTGVLTGELFF. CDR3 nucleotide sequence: TGTGCCAGCGGGACAGGGGTGCTCACCGGGGAGCTGTTTTTT.

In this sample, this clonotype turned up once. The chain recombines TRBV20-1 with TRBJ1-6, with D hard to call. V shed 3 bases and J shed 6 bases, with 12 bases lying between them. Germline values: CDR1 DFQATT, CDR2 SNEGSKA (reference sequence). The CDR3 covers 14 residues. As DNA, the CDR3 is TGCAGTGCTAGCTTGCTACTTCCTAATTCACCCCTCCACTTT. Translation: CSASLLLPNSPLHF.

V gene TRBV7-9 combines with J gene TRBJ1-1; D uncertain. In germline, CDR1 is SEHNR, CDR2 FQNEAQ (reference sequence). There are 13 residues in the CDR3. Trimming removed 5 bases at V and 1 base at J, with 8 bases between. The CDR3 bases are TGTGCCAGCAGCCCTACAACGAACACTGAAGCTTTCTTT. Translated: CASSPTTNTEAFF.

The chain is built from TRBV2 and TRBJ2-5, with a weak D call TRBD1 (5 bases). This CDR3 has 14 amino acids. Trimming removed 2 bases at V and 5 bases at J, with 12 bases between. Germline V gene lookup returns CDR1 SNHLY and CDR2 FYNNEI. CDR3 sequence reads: CASSEQGAGETQYF. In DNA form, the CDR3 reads TGTGCCAGCAGTGAACAAGGGGCTGGGGAGACCCAGTACTTC.

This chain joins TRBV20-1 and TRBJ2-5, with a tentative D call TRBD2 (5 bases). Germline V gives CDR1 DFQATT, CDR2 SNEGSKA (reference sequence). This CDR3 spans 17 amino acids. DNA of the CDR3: TGCAGGGCAAGAAGCGGTGTCACCGGGGAGCTGAGGGAGACCCAGTACTTC. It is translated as CRARSGVTGELRETQYF.

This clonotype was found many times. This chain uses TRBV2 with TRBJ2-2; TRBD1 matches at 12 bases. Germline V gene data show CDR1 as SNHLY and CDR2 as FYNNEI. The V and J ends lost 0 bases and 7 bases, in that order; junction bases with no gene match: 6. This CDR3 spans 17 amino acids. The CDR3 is CASSEAPGTGGIGELFF. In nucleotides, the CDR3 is TGTGCCAGCAGTGAAGCCCCCGGGACAGGGGGCATCGGGGAGCTGTTTTTT.

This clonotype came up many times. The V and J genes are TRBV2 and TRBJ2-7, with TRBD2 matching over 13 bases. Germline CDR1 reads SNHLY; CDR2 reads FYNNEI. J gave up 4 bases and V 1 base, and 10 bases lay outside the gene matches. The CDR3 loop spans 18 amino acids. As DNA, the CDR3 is TGTGCCAGCAGTGAAGAAACTAGCGGGAGGGCTTTGATTTACGAGCAGTACTTC. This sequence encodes CASSEETSGRALIYEQYF.

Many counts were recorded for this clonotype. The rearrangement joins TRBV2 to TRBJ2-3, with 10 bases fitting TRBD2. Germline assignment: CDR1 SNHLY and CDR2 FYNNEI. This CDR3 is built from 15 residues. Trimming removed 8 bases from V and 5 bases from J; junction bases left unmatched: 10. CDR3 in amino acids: CASPQRGGLRDTQYF. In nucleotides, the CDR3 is TGTGCCAGCCCCCAGCGGGGGGGCCTGAGAGATACGCAGTATTTT.

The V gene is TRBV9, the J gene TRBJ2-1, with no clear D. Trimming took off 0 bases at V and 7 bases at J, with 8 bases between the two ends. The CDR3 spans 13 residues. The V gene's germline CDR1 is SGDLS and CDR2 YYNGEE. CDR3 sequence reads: CASSVGPSNEQFF. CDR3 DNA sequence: TGTGCCAGCAGCGTAGGCCCGTCGAATGAGCAGTTCTTC.

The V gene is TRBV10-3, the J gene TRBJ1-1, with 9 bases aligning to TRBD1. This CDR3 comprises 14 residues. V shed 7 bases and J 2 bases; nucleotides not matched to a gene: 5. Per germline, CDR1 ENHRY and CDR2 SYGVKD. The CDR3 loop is CAIKEDRGNTEAFF. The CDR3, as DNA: TGTGCCATCAAGGAGGACAGGGGAAACACTGAAGCTTTCTTT.

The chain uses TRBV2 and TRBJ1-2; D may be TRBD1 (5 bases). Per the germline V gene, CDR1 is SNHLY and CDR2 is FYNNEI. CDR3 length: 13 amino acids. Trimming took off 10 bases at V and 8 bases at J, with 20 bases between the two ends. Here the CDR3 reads CATWAGQKTGYTF. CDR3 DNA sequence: TGTGCCACGTGGGCAGGGCAGAAAACCGGCTACACCTTC.

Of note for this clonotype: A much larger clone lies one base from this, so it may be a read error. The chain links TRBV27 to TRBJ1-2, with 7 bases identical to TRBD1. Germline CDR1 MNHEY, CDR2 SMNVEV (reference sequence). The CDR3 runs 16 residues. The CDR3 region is CASSTRGGAGGYGCTF. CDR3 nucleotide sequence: TGTGCCAGCAGTACCAGAGGGGGCGCCGGGGGCTATGGCTGCACCTTC.

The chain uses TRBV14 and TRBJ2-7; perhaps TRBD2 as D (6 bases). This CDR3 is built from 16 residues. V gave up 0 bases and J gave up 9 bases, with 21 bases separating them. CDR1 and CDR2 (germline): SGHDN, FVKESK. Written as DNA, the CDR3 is TGTGCCAGCAGCCAAGATAGACTAGTTCAACCTTGCGGGCAGTACTTC. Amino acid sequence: CASSQDRLVQPCGQYF.

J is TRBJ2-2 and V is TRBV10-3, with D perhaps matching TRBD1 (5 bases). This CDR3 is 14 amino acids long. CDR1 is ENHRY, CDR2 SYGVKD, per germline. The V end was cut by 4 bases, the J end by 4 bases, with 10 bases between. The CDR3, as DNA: TGTGCCATCAGTGTCAGGGATGGCACCGGGGAGCTGTTTTTT. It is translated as CAISVRDGTGELFF.